This T cell receptor beta chain was captured in a study of blood T cell repertoires in COVID-19. The data were produced by immunoSEQ multiplex PCR, yet TCRdb's version contains in-frame clones alone and is incomplete. The sample contains over 250,000 clones, more than 75% of which appear only once. The CDR3 spans 13 residues. Germline-derived CDR1 and CDR2 are LNHDA and SQIVND (reference sequence). With 7 bases removed from V and 0 bases from J, the gap between germline ends came to 7 bases. The receptor's source is a woman between 50 and 59 years old with acute or convalescent COVID-19. The specimen sequenced was peripheral blood. The chain has TRBV19 and TRBJ1-3; no clear D. CDR3 sequence reads: CASNEYSGNTIYF. The CDR3 DNA reads as TGTGCCAGTAACGAGTACTCTGGAAACACCATATATTTT.